The source of this TCR beta chain is a study of CXCR3-negative and CXCR3-positive naive CD8 T cells. About this clonotype: Its antigen is unknown.

Germline V lookup: CDR1 MDHEN, CDR2 SYDVKM. CDR3 size: 13 residues. The authors prepared UMI-labeled TRB cDNA libraries by 5' RACE. TCRdb re-called the 5' RACE reads; every CDR3 protein appears as one record, without DNA. The sample has more than 50,000 distinct CDR3 sequences. The study, taken as a whole, reports: Cryopreserved cells showed partially decreased CXCR3 expression, and most assays used fresh PBMCs. Researchers report that CXCR3-positive naive cells carry more hydrophobic TRB CDR3s than CXCR3-negative naive cells.

Sequenced material: naive CXCR3- CD8+ T cells from blood. The subset: CD45RO-CCR7+CD27+CD95- naive CD8+ T cells lacking CXCR3 (TNR3-). V is TRBV28 and J is TRBJ2-7. The TCR was taken from a human donor in good health. Some clones in this sample may be carry-over from other donors' samples. The CDR3 here is CASSFQTDYEQYF. Based on the CDR3 plus reference TRBV28 and TRBJ2-7, the full variable domain is DVKVTQSSRYLVKRTGEKVFLECVQDMDHENMFWYRQDPGLGLRLIYFSYDVKMKEKGDIPEGYSVSREKKERFSLILESASTNQTSMYLCASSFQTDYEQYFGPGTRLTVT.